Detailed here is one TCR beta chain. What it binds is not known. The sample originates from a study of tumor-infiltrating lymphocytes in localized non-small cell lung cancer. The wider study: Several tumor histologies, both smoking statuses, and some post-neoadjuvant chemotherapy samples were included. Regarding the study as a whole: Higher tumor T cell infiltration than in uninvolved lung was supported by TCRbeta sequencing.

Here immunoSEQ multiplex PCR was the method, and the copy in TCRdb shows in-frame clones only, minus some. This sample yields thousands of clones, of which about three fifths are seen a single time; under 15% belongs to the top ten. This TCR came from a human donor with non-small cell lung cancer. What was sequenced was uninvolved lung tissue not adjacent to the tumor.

The CDR3 spells CASRGTGDNYGYTF. The CDR3 bases are TGTGCCAGCAGGGGGACAGGGGACAACTATGGCTACACCTTC. V and J are TRBV6-5 and TRBJ1-2; 10 nucleotides agree with TRBD1. V dropped 6 bases and J dropped 2; count of bases not matched to a gene: 3. This CDR3 is built from 14 residues. In germline, CDR1 is MNHEY, CDR2 SVGAGI.